This is a list of T cell receptor beta chains from one sample in a study of blood T cell repertoires in COVID-19. TCRdb's copy holds only in-frame clones and misses some; the assay was immunoSEQ multiplex PCR. The table includes around 260,000 clones, roughly 85% detected once. The sequencing sample was made of peripheral blood. Receptors originate from a woman in her fifties or sixties who had recovered from COVID-19. The CDR3 runs from the conserved cysteine through the conserved F or W. D genes are given only for firm matches. The size entry is marked missing in some rows and otherwise reads once, few, many or a size class.

size	V	D	J	CDR3	DNA
NA	TRBV6-6	TRBD1	TRBJ2-7	CASRDRETSYEQYF	TGTGCCAGCAGGGACAGGGAAACCTCCTACGAGCAGTACTTC
NA	TRBV5-1	NA	TRBJ2-5	CASSFGVQETQYF	TGCGCCAGCAGCTTCGGGGTACAAGAGACCCAGTACTTC
NA	TRBV28	TRBD1	TRBJ1-1	CASRSGTGVTEAFF	TGTGCCAGCCGGAGCGGAACAGGGGTCACTGAAGCTTTCTTT
few	TRBV5-6	TRBD1	TRBJ1-2	CASSPQGTANYGYTF	TGTGCCAGCAGTCCCCAGGGGACAGCTAACTATGGCTACACCTTC
NA	TRBV9	TRBD2	TRBJ2-2	CASSVGSSGGYGELFF	TGTGCCAGCAGCGTAGGGTCTAGCGGGGGATACGGGGAGCTGTTTTTT
NA	TRBV5-1	NA	TRBJ1-2	CARDRGQTDFNYGYTF	TGCGCCAGAGATAGAGGACAGACCGATTTTAACTATGGCTACACCTTC
NA	TRBV5-1	TRBD1	TRBJ1-2	CASSIGQAPNYGYTF	TGCGCCAGCAGCATAGGACAGGCCCCTAACTATGGCTACACCTTC
few	TRBV7-3	NA	TRBJ1-5	CASSPGTNQPQHF	TGTGCCAGCAGCCCCGGTACCAATCAGCCCCAGCATTTT
once	TRBV28	NA	TRBJ2-7	CASSFFSEPSYEQYF	TGTGCCAGCAGTTTCTTCAGCGAGCCCTCCTACGAGCAGTACTTC
NA	TRBV2	TRBD2	TRBJ2-3	CASGLGLAGGSPPSTDTQYF	TGTGCCAGCGGGCTAGGACTAGCGGGGGGCTCGCCCCCTAGCACAGATACGCAGTATTTT
NA	TRBV19	NA	TRBJ2-5	CASSMGREETQYF	TGTGCCAGTAGTATGGGCAGAGAGGAGACCCAGTACTTC
NA	TRBV3-1/TRBV3-2	TRBD1	TRBJ1-6	CASSPQGARNSPLHF	TGTGCCAGCAGCCCTCAGGGGGCAAGGAATTCACCCCTCCACTTT
NA	TRBV11-2	NA	TRBJ1-1	CASSLANSLDEAFF	TGTGCCAGCAGCTTAGCAAACAGCCTCGATGAAGCTTTCTTT
NA	TRBV5-1	NA	TRBJ1-1	CASSPDNTNTEAFF	TGCGCCAGCAGCCCGGACAACACTAACACTGAAGCTTTCTTT
many	TRBV5-5	NA	TRBJ2-1	CASSLGTNYNEQFF	TGTGCCAGCAGCCTGGGGACAAACTACAATGAGCAGTTCTTC
NA	TRBV29-1	TRBD2	TRBJ2-7	CSVATQRGPYEQYF	TGCAGCGTTGCTACCCAGCGGGGGCCCTACGAGCAGTACTTC
NA	TRBV21-1	NA	TRBJ1-5	CASSTGQLGNQPQHF	TGTGCCAGCAGCACAGGACAGTTGGGCAATCAGCCCCAGCATTTT